These 28 T cell receptor beta chains were all obtained from the same sample, sequenced in a study of blood T cell repertoires in COVID-19. Using immunoSEQ multiplex PCR, the repertoire was profiled, and TCRdb retains in-frame clones only, with some absent. The data show approximately 280,000 clones, approximately 91% seen once. Sequencing used peripheral blood. These TCRs come from a woman aged 55-69 years with acute or convalescent COVID-19.

The chain joins TRBV18 to TRBJ2-7; 9 bases map to TRBD2. From germline, CDR1 is KGHSH and CDR2 LQKENI. This CDR3 comprises 17 residues. J lost 2 bases, V lost 3 bases, and 11 bases had no gene match. The CDR3 here is CASSPLNSGRTPYEQYF. CDR3 DNA: TGTGCCAGCTCACCGTTAAATAGCGGGAGAACCCCCTACGAGCAGTACTTC.

The chain links TRBV9 to TRBJ2-7, with D possibly being TRBD2 (6 bases). CDR3 length: 14 amino acids. V lost 3 bases and J 7 bases, leaving 17 bases between the germline ends. Germline CDR1 and CDR2: SGDLS and YYNGEE. The CDR3, as DNA: TGTGCCAGCAGCGAGGGACTTCCGCCGGGGGAGCAGTACTTC. It yields the protein CASSEGLPPGEQYF.

This chain uses TRBV14 with TRBJ1-3; D is undetermined. This CDR3 spans 11 amino acids. Trimming pared 8 bases from V and 0 bases from J, leaving 2 bases between. Germline-derived CDR1 and CDR2 are SGHDN and FVKESK. The CDR3 DNA follows: TGTGCCAGCCTCTCTGGAAACACCATATATTTT. It is translated as CASLSGNTIYF.

V gene TRBV27 combines with J gene TRBJ2-1; weak D call: TRBD2 (5 bases). This CDR3 has 13 residues. Germline V lookup: CDR1 MNHEY, CDR2 SMNVEV (reference sequence). V lost 8 bases, J lost 6 bases, and 14 bases lay in between. The DNA for the CDR3 is TGTGCCAGCGGATATAGCCGGGGCAATGAGCAGTTCTTC. Protein sequence: CASGYSRGNEQFF.

Remarks on this clone: This specimen includes other DNA sequences encoding the same CDR3. This chain connects TRBV19 to TRBJ1-3; perhaps TRBD1 as D (6 bases). Germline V gene sequence: CDR1 LNHDA, CDR2 SQIVND (reference sequence). The CDR3 contains 14 residues. The V end was cut by 6 bases, the J end by 0 bases, with 9 bases between. CDR3 nucleotides: TGTGCCAGTAGCACAGGGAGCTCTGGAAACACCATATATTTT. Amino acids: CASSTGSSGNTIYF.

The genes are TRBV7-2 and TRBJ1-1; 7 positions agree with TRBD1. After removal of 5 bases from V and 1 base from J, the junction contained 7 bases not matched to a gene. Per the germline V gene, CDR1 is SGHTA and CDR2 is FQGNSA. This CDR3 contains 15 residues. CDR3 residues: CASSTDRVRNTEAFF. The DNA for the CDR3 is TGTGCCAGCAGCACCGACAGGGTCAGGAACACTGAAGCTTTCTTT.

The rearrangement links TRBV15 to TRBJ1-1; no firm D call. The germline V gene encodes CDR1 LNHNV and CDR2 YYDKDF (reference sequence). V was trimmed by 0 bases and J by 0 bases, leaving 8 bases between them. There are 15 residues in the CDR3. CDR3 residues: CATSRDRSMNTEAFF. The CDR3, as DNA: TGTGCCACCAGCAGAGATAGATCCATGAACACTGAAGCTTTCTTT.

The chain employs TRBV6-5 and TRBJ1-5, with D maybe TRBD1 (5 bases). Trimming removed 7 bases from V and 2 bases from J, with 9 bases in between. The CDR3 has 13 amino acids. In germline, CDR1 is MNHEY, CDR2 SVGAGI. The CDR3 DNA reads TGTGCCAGCAAGGGGCAGGGCAATCAGCCCCAGCATTTT. Encoded protein: CASKGQGNQPQHF.

V and J are TRBV18 and TRBJ1-1, with unresolved D. Trimming cost V 3 bases and J 5 bases, with 19 bases left between them. CDR1 and CDR2 from the germline V gene are KGHSH and LQKENI. The CDR3 consists of 16 residues. CDR3 sequence: CASSPREVGGRTEAFF. CDR3 DNA sequence: TGTGCCAGCTCACCGCGCGAAGTTGGAGGTAGGACTGAAGCTTTCTTT. The complete variable domain, with remaining parts taken from reference TRBV18 and TRBJ1-1, reads NAGVMQNPRHLVRRRGQEARLRCSPMKGHSHVYWYRQLPEEGLKFMVYLQKENIIDESGMPKERFSAEFPKEGPSILRIQQVVRGDSAAYFCASSPREVGGRTEAFFGQGTRLTVV.

The chain joins TRBV5-1 to TRBJ2-6; TRBD1 is a possible D gene (6 bases). The CDR3 loop spans 15 amino acids. The ends were cut back, 7 bases at V and 0 bases at J, with 11 bases in the middle. Germline CDR1 reads SGHRS; CDR2 reads YFSETQ. DNA for the CDR3: TGCGCCAGCTTACCAGGGGCCTCTGGGGCCAACGTCCTGACTTTC. This encodes CASLPGASGANVLTF.

This chain links TRBV6-6 with TRBJ2-1; 7 bases fit TRBD2. The CDR3 is made up of 16 amino acids. The trim removed 6 bases at V and 8 bases at J, leaving 16 bases unmatched. The germline V gene has CDR1 MNHNY and CDR2 SVGAGI (reference sequence). In nucleotides, the CDR3 is TGTGCCAGCAGCCTAACACCGGCGGGAGCCAGGGATGAGCAGTTCTTC. It yields the protein CASSLTPAGARDEQFF.

V gene TRBV7-2 combines with J gene TRBJ2-2; a weak D match, TRBD2 (6 bases). V was trimmed by 6 bases and J by 6 bases, leaving 11 bases between them. The length of the CDR3 is 13 residues. Germline CDR1 and CDR2: SGHTA and FQGNSA. The CDR3 sequence: CASRAGRSGELFF. As DNA, the CDR3 is TGTGCCAGCAGGGCGGGGAGGTCCGGGGAGCTGTTTTTT.

The chain joins TRBV4-3 to TRBJ2-5; D is undetermined. The CDR3 extends over 13 amino acids. The ends were cut back, 0 bases at V and 2 bases at J, with 4 bases in the middle. The germline V gene encodes CDR1 LGHNA and CDR2 YSLEER. CDR3 sequence reads: CASSQDRQETQYF. CDR3 coding DNA: TGCGCCAGCAGCCAAGACAGGCAAGAGACCCAGTACTTC.

J is TRBJ2-7 and V is TRBV9, with no clear D. Trimming pared 0 bases from V and 0 bases from J, leaving 7 bases between. Germline V lookup: CDR1 SGDLS, CDR2 YYNGEE. This CDR3 contains 14 residues. CDR3 sequence reads: CASSVGADSYEQYF. In DNA, the CDR3 is TGTGCCAGCAGCGTAGGGGCAGACTCCTACGAGCAGTACTTC.

This clone was seen just once. The chain employs TRBV10-3 and TRBJ2-3; the D gene is possibly TRBD2 (7 bases). The CDR3 consists of 14 residues. Germline CDR1 is ENHRY and CDR2 is SYGVKD. V was cut by 10 bases and J by 1 base, with 15 bases left in between. The CDR3 loop reads CATQQGGGTDTQYF. In DNA form, the CDR3 reads TGTGCCACCCAACAGGGAGGGGGCACAGATACGCAGTATTTT.

The genes are TRBV5-1 and TRBJ1-5; the D is unclear. The CDR3 consists of 14 residues. Trimming took 0 bases from V and 4 from J, leaving 8 bases between them. Per germline, CDR1 SGHRS and CDR2 YFSETQ. The CDR3 is CASSLGEFNQPQHF. CDR3 sequence (DNA): TGCGCCAGCAGCTTGGGGGAGTTTAATCAGCCCCAGCATTTT.

This chain uses TRBV7-3 with TRBJ2-7; 9 bases map to TRBD1. Germline-derived CDR1 and CDR2 are SGHTA and FQGTGA. The length of the CDR3 is 14 residues. The V gene end was trimmed by 6 bases and the J gene end by 0 bases; junction bases not matched to a gene: 3. CDR3 protein: CASRRTGDSYEQYF. CDR3 sequence (DNA): TGTGCCAGCAGAAGGACAGGGGACTCCTACGAGCAGTACTTC. Filled out from reference TRBV7-3 and TRBJ2-7, the complete variable domain reads GAGVSQTPSNKVTEKGKYVELRCDPISGHTALYWYRQSLGQGPEFLIYFQGTGAADDSGLPNDRFFAVRPEGSVSTLKIQRTERGDSAVYLCASRRTGDSYEQYFGPGTRLTVT.

V is TRBV20-1 and J is TRBJ2-5, with D unclear. There are 11 residues in the CDR3. Trimming removed 5 bases at V and 0 bases at J, with 4 bases between. Germline loops: CDR1 DFQATT, CDR2 SNEGSKA (reference sequence). CDR3 DNA sequence: TGCAGTGCTCGGGACCAAGAGACCCAGTACTTC. This sequence encodes CSARDQETQYF.

This clone has only a few counts. This chain joins TRBV4-2 and TRBJ1-1; perhaps TRBD1 as D (5 bases). Germline V gene sequence: CDR1 LGHNA, CDR2 YNFKEQ. The germline V and J ends were trimmed by 0 bases and 3 bases, with 8 bases remaining between them. CDR3 length: 14 amino acids. CDR3 amino acids: CASSQEQEYTEAFF. The CDR3 region has the DNA TGTGCCAGCAGCCAAGAACAGGAGTACACTGAAGCTTTCTTT.

The rearrangement links TRBV6-5 to TRBJ1-2, with 7 bases fitting TRBD1. The CDR3 runs 14 residues. V shed 9 bases, J shed 3 bases, and the junction held 10 bases outside the gene matches. Germline assignment: CDR1 MNHEY and CDR2 SVGAGI. The CDR3 region is CASTRQGGDYGYTF. CDR3 nucleotides: TGTGCCAGTACCCGACAGGGTGGAGACTATGGCTACACCTTC.

This sequence joins TRBV19 and TRBJ1-5; TRBD1 is a possible D gene (5 bases). This CDR3 region has 15 residues. Trimming removed 7 bases from V and 2 bases from J, with 15 bases in between. Germline V gene sequence: CDR1 LNHDA, CDR2 SQIVND (reference sequence). CDR3 sequence: CASTFQGGGNQPQHF. DNA of the CDR3: TGTGCCAGTACATTCCAGGGAGGGGGCAATCAGCCCCAGCATTTT.

The V gene is TRBV7-9, the J gene TRBJ1-5; 8 nucleotides align to TRBD1. CDR1 and CDR2 from the germline V gene are SEHNR and FQNEAQ (reference sequence). This CDR3 comprises 17 residues. V shed 0 bases and J 3 bases; nucleotides not matched to a gene: 7. The DNA for the CDR3 is TGTGCCAGCAGCTTAGCGCTCGCACAGGGGGTCAATCAGCCCCAGCATTTT. This translates into CASSLALAQGVNQPQHF.

The rearrangement links TRBV27 to TRBJ2-3; 14 bases agree with TRBD2. CDR1 is MNHEY and CDR2 is SMNVEV in the germline V gene (reference sequence). This CDR3 is built from 13 residues. Written as DNA, the CDR3 is TGTGCATCTGGGACTAGCGGGGGTGATACGCAGTATTTT. It encodes CASGTSGGDTQYF.

Comments on this clone: The sample contains more than one DNA sequence encoding this CDR3. The chain recombines TRBV27 with TRBJ2-7, with D perhaps matching TRBD2 (6 bases). V was trimmed by 6 bases and J by 0 bases, leaving 12 bases between them. Germline CDR1 is MNHEY and CDR2 is SMNVEV (reference sequence). The CDR3 loop spans 14 amino acids. The CDR3 is CASSGGASSYEQYF. The CDR3 DNA follows: TGTGCCAGCAGCGGCGGGGCGAGCTCCTACGAGCAGTACTTC.

The J gene is TRBJ2-2, the V gene TRBV7-3; TRBD2 is a possible D gene (6 bases). CDR1 SGHTA and CDR2 FQGTGA come from the germline V gene. The V end was cut by 4 bases, the J end by 6 bases, with 12 bases between. The CDR3 loop spans 14 amino acids. CDR3 in amino acids: CASSSSSGSGELFF. In nucleotides, the CDR3 is TGTGCCAGCAGCTCGAGCAGCGGGTCCGGGGAGCTGTTTTTT.

Turning to this clone: The same CDR3 is also encoded by other DNA sequences in this sample. This chain links TRBV18 with TRBJ1-5; no clear D. Germline lookup yields CDR1 KGHSH and CDR2 LQKENI. The CDR3 spans 13 residues. Trimming cost V 3 bases and J 3 bases, with 6 bases left between them. In nucleotides, the CDR3 is TGTGCCAGCTCACCGCAGTCCAATCAGCCCCAGCATTTT. Protein: CASSPQSNQPQHF.

In its sample, this clone was seen a few times. The chain employs TRBV19 and TRBJ1-4, with 8 bases lining up with TRBD1. V dropped 6 bases and J dropped 6; count of bases not matched to a gene: 6. Germline CDR1 LNHDA, CDR2 SQIVND (reference sequence). CDR3 length: 14 amino acids. The CDR3 loop is CASRPGTGDEKLFF. The CDR3 DNA follows: TGTGCCAGTAGACCCGGGACAGGAGATGAAAAACTGTTTTTT.

This clone was found a few times. The chain has TRBV11-3 and TRBJ2-7; 8 bases line up with TRBD2. The CDR3 consists of 14 residues. The germline V gene has CDR1 SGHNT and CDR2 YENEEA. Unmatched junction bases numbered 7, after V lost 6 bases and J lost 3 bases. In DNA form, the CDR3 reads TGTGCCAGCAGTCCCGGGACTAGAGACTACGAGCAGTACTTC. Its protein is CASSPGTRDYEQYF.